This T cell receptor beta chain was obtained from a study of cytomegalovirus exposure and HLA in healthy donors (dated by TCRdb to 2017 to 2019). In terms of the full investigation: An earlier analysis of some 600 of the donors reported 276 Gb of sequence data and around 110 million unique TCR beta sequences obtained from about 170 million T cells. Among the roughly 400 genotyped donors, approximately 82% belonged to the genetic ancestry cluster associated with self-reported Caucasian donors. The study aimed to test whether cataloging public T cell receptors could reveal signatures of past pathogen exposure. Rather than drawing on any new phenotypic data, the later analysis identified candidate immune exposures from TCR beta sequences and the way those sequences occurred across donors. A later genetic analysis used genome-wide SNP genotypes for about 65% of the roughly 670 donors, treating that subset as a discovery cohort. Across around 400 genotyped donors of the cohort, an average of approximately 240,000 unique TCR beta nucleotide sequences per donor were sequenced, and 15% to 20% of those sequences were non-productive. HLA typing covered class I and class II loci at four-digit resolution. To predict cytomegalovirus infection status, the study combined high-throughput TCR immunosequencing, statistical association of individual TCRs with disease status, and machine learning. An early release that covered more than 550 HLA-typed donors contained approximately 290 gigabases of sequencing data and about 93 million unique TCR sequences. A separate validation cohort of about 110 different subjects was used in addition to the roughly 640-subject first cohort. All discovery cohort repertoires had been generated using a single sequencing platform. About five DR-DQ haplotypes were treated as single units for association and clustering because of strong linkage in the cohort. A later analysis re-analyzed previously published TCR beta repertoires from 650 to 800 donors and added high-resolution HLA genotyping to study TCR occurrence patterns. In an earlier analysis of 500 to 650 of the donors, high-throughput TCR beta sequencing was used to judge whether each TCR beta V gene segment behaved as functional or pseudogenic. Donor age, sex, ethnicity and CMV serostatus were collected together with the repertoire data. The number of donors typed differed by locus, with 629-630 for A, B, C, DRB1 and DQB1, roughly 520 for DQA1, approximately 570 for DPA1, and approximately 470 for DPB1. The study profiled the T cell repertoires of about 640 subjects by immunosequencing and related them to cytomegalovirus serostatus. Results and caveats for the whole study, not just this receptor: Most TCR sequences were observed very rarely across donors, whereas some public TCRs were present in many individuals. According to a later genetic analysis, donors in an Asian-associated ancestry cluster had fewer N-insertions in productive TCRs than the approximately 690-donor mean. Most CMV-associated TCR beta chains appeared to be HLA-restricted in a later analysis, and the HLA associations seemed to be driven largely by CMV exposure. According to a later analysis, parvovirus B19, influenza, CMV and Epstein-Barr virus appeared linked to several top co-occurrence clusters. Because the 87-base-pair reads could not distinguish some IMGT-functional V segments, including TRBV6-2 and TRBV6-3, those segments were excluded. Because HLA typing was missing for some donors at each locus, association tests included only the typed subset. In both the original and validation cohorts, the classifier was reported to diagnose cytomegalovirus status with high specificity and sensitivity. Only TCR beta chains were sequenced in this cohort, and the absence of alpha or paired-chain data limited detectable features. A later analysis associated some 17,000 TCR beta sequences with specific HLA alleles at a false discovery rate of 0.05. Strong co-occurrence of HLA alleles, especially DR and DQ, made assigning TCR associations to individual alleles difficult. Because counts were too low, some 16 rarely observed V segments, including chromosome 9 orphons, were excluded from the earlier analysis of fewer than 650 of the donors. In a later analysis, HLA-associated TCR beta chains showed more clonal expansion and lower generation probabilities than non-associated chains that were equally common. In vitro tests confirmed that a few of the cytomegalovirus-associated TCR beta chains recognize cytomegalovirus antigens. A further reported finding was that TCR beta sequences accurately predicted the HLA-A and HLA-B alleles for most subjects in the first cohort. V-gene and J-gene trimming of TCR beta chains was associated with a missense DCLRE1C variant in a later genetic analysis, and the association was replicated in an independent cohort. According to a later analysis, TCR association rates differed among HLA loci, with DRB1 alleles showing the most associated TCRs and HLA-C alleles showing the fewest. Immune exposure information for the cohort was limited to CMV serostatus. Presence/absence analyses assumed roughly uniform sequencing depth across donors, an assumption that may not hold. The authors suggested that the approach could potentially be extended to other disease states and immunological phenotypes. A group of highly shared sequence variants was considered likely to be a technical artifact of the sequencing pipeline. Broadly in line with IMGT annotations, most TCR beta V segments showed up in productive rearrangements about 87% or about 30% of the time in an earlier analysis of 450 to 600 of the donors. Correlated functional status among segregating V segments might be attributable to linkage disequilibrium, but an unknown experimental factor could not be ruled out. The study gave a list of about 160 TCR beta chains associated with cytomegalovirus.

From the cysteine through the phenylalanine, the CDR3 covers 17 amino acids. The kept DNA is CDR3 alone, 51 bases in frame from the first base. In the germline V gene, CDR1 corresponds to SGHTA and CDR2 to FQGTGA. V is cut by 2 bases and J by 8 bases, and the space between the germline ends is 19 bases. The library was made by the immunoSEQ multiplex PCR assay. The multiplex PCR relied on a mix of 60 forward primers for TCR Vbeta segments and 13 reverse primers for TCR Jbeta segments. Amplification of the CDR3 region of rearranged TCR beta genes was performed with a multiplex PCR assay on genomic DNA. The Illumina HiSeq System was used to sequence the amplified TCR beta libraries as 87-base-pair reads. Concerning the study's data processing: Across the 600 to 700 repertoires, a later analysis counted tens of millions of unique TCR beta chains, around 10 million of which were shared by at least two donors. Raw reads were error-corrected and collapsed into unique sequences with a nearest-neighbor algorithm that merged closely related sequences to remove PCR and sequencing errors. To assign V, D and J gene segments, CDR3 sequences were aligned to IMGT reference sequences. Each retained sequence needed at least a six-nucleotide match to both a V gene segment and a J gene segment. A rearrangement was called productive if the CDR3 had no stop codons and remained in frame with V and J, and every other rearrangement was called non-productive. Following IMGT convention, CDR3 was defined as the stretch from the second conserved V-encoded cysteine to the conserved J-encoded phenylalanine. In an earlier analysis of 550 to 650 of the donors, sequences lacking an unambiguous match to a single V gene segment were excluded. An earlier analysis of approximately 590 of the donors classified V segments as functional when productive rearrangements were above 56.7% and as segregating when the standard deviation between donors was above 5%. A statistical classification framework was built for diagnosing cytomegalovirus status from the catalog of TCR beta chain sequences. V and J gene assignment, in a later analysis, came from comparing TCR nucleotide sequences with IMGT/GENE-DB human TR gene sequences. In a later analysis, CDR3 sequences and most-parsimonious VDJ recombination scenarios were assigned using the TCRdist pipeline. In a later analysis, each TCR beta chain was defined by its CDR3 amino acid sequence together with its V-gene family, and reads lacking a unique V-gene family were excluded. A later analysis removed nearly 600 highly shared, low-generation-probability nucleotide sequences to deal with suspected cross-contamination and a sequencing artifact. In a later analysis, a clonal expansion index for each public chain was calculated from normalized within-repertoire ranks of inferred template counts. A later analysis computed generation probabilities with a VDJ recombination model fitted to out-of-frame rearrangements, and checked the results against IGoR. Hypergeometric tests were used in a later analysis to score TCR-TCR, TCR-HLA and TCR-CMV co-occurrence, with a repertoire-size bias correction applied to the TCR pairs. False discovery rates were estimated in a later analysis by permuting HLA or CMV assignments 20 times. In a later analysis, co-occurring TCRs were grouped using DBSCAN, and TCRdist sequence similarity was added for clustering within HLA-allele-positive subsets. Co-occurrence clustering excluded repertoires with fewer than 30,000 or more than 120,000 public chains, plus five with anomalous nucleotide sharing. The table was pulled from immuneACCESS by TCRdb, which kept in-frame rearrangements only. Such tables lose some clones; where checked, under half of the loss comes from unresolved V genes, and the rest has no known cause. The D gene and trimming were derived from the DNA, and the V and J assignments and clone size from that table. Per the sample table, the count is about 140,000 clones. The top ten constitute roughly 3% of the sample.

The cohort was made up of approximately 670 healthy bone marrow donors. At the time of sampling, all cohort members were nominally healthy, though unrecorded immune exposures were likely present. The donor tested CMV seronegative, placing the donor among the 350 or so seronegative members of the cohort. A peripheral blood sample was collected from each donor, and TCR beta sequencing was performed on peripheral blood mononuclear cells. Genomic DNA extraction from the blood cell samples was performed with the Qiagen DNeasy Blood Extraction Kit. Worth noting for this clone: Its antigen is still unknown.

The chain employs TRBV7-3 and TRBJ1-6, with a weak D call of TRBD1 (5 bases match). Sequencing was done on a sample of PBMCs. The source is a man between 40 and 49 years old in good health and CMV-seronegative. The CDR3 region has the sequence CASSLWGSGGWDSPLHF. The sequence in DNA is TGTGCCAGCAGCTTATGGGGCTCGGGGGGATGGGATTCACCCCTCCACTTT.